This section outlines one T cell receptor beta chain sequence together with its context. As yet, its antigen is unknown. Germline CDR1 and CDR2: MGHDK and SYGVNS. V lost 4 bases, J lost 3 bases, and 9 bases stayed unmatched. CDR3 size: 15 residues. The sample is drawn from a study of shared clonotypes between healthy human individuals. TCRdb's table, derived via immunoSEQ multiplex PCR, lists solely in-frame clones and lacks some. The data contain some 680,000 clones, roughly 72% of them singletons. Into CD45RA+ naive and CD45RA-negative memory subsets, the CD4+ cells were split. Findings and limits, study-wide: Sampling included only blood; tissue repertoires likely differ.

The sequence derives from a woman aged 25-40 years in good health. The chain combines TRBV25-1 with TRBJ2-7; 7 nucleotides line up with TRBD1. Sequencing was carried out using memory CD4+ T cells sorted from blood. Noted subset: CD45RA-negative fraction. The DNA for the CDR3 is TGTGCCAGCAGTGTCAGCCGGGACAGAGACTACGAGCAGTACTTC. As protein: CASSVSRDRDYEQYF.